The next 21 T cell receptor beta chains were all read from a single sample in a study of shared clonotypes between healthy human individuals. Here immunoSEQ multiplex PCR was the method, and the copy in TCRdb shows in-frame clones only, minus some. The table has hundreds of thousands of clones, 70% to 80% seen once. The sequencing sample was made of PBMCs. These receptors all stem from a woman aged 40 to 50 in good health. Some clones in this sample may be carry-over from other donors' samples.

This clone was picked up one time. The V and J genes are TRBV7-3 and TRBJ2-3; weak D call: TRBD1 (5 bases). This CDR3 contains 14 residues. The V end was cut by 4 bases, the J end by 3 bases, with 11 bases between. Germline assignment: CDR1 SGHTA and CDR2 FQGTGA. The CDR3 sequence is CASSSIQVTDTQYF. The CDR3 DNA reads TGTGCCAGCAGCTCTATACAGGTAACAGATACGCAGTATTTT.

This rearrangement joins TRBV23-1 to TRBJ2-7; no reliable D call. TRBV23-1 is an open reading frame, and its role is uncertain. The CDR3 consists of 14 residues. Trimming removed 4 bases from V and 4 bases from J, with 14 bases in between. The DNA for the CDR3 is TGCGCCAGCAGTCGTAGGCTTTGCGATTACGAGCAGTACTTC. Translated: CASSRRLCDYEQYF.

The chain is built from TRBV7-3 and TRBJ1-1, with TRBD1 matching 7 bases. The CDR3 totals 13 residues. Per the germline V gene, CDR1 is SGHTA and CDR2 is FQGTGA. V lost 5 bases and J lost 6; bases outside the gene matches: 6. DNA for the CDR3: TGTGCCAGCAGCCAGACAGGGCTTGCTGAAGCTTTCTTT. Its protein product is CASSQTGLAEAFF.

The chain couples TRBV5-1 to TRBJ1-2, with D unclear. Deletions cut 0 bases from V and 8 bases from J, with 14 bases between. The germline V gene encodes CDR1 SGHRS and CDR2 YFSETQ. The CDR3 has 14 amino acids. The CDR3 sequence is CASSLEPRPWGYTF. The CDR3 coding sequence is TGCGCCAGCAGCTTGGAACCCCGACCCTGGGGCTACACCTTC.

The gene calls are TRBV7-3 and TRBJ2-1, with D possibly being TRBD1 (6 bases). The ends were cut back, 1 base at V and 6 bases at J, with 13 bases in the middle. In germline, CDR1 is SGHTA, CDR2 FQGTGA. The CDR3 extends over 15 amino acids. CDR3 in DNA: TGTGCCAGCAGCTTAAGGGCAGGGGAAGGCAATGAGCAGTTCTTC. Its protein product is CASSLRAGEGNEQFF.

The genes are TRBV5-6 and TRBJ2-5; possible D gene TRBD2, 7 bases. The CDR3 loop spans 15 amino acids. Per the germline V gene, CDR1 is SGHDT and CDR2 is YYEEEE. Trimming pared 2 bases from V and 3 bases from J, leaving 14 bases between. CDR3 in amino acids: CASSFGGGGEETQYF. For the CDR3, the DNA is TGTGCCAGCAGCTTCGGTGGGGGGGGCGAAGAGACCCAGTACTTC. The full variable domain, rest sourced from reference TRBV5-6 and TRBJ2-5, is DAGVTQSPTHLIKTRGQQVTLRCSPKSGHDTVSWYQQALGQGPQFIFQYYEEEERQRGNFPDRFSGHQFPNYSSELNVNALLLGDSALYLCASSFGGGGEETQYFGPGTRLLVL.

The genes are TRBV5-6 and TRBJ2-7; D is ambiguous. Germline CDR1 is SGHDT and CDR2 is YYEEEE. The CDR3 is 14 amino acids. V was clipped by 1 base and J by 0 bases, with 8 bases between them. The CDR3 sequence is CASSLYGNSYEQYF. The CDR3 DNA reads TGTGCCAGCAGCTTGTACGGTAACTCCTACGAGCAGTACTTC.

The CDR3 DNA sequence: TGTGCCACGGACAGGGGTTCCTACGAGCAGTACTTC. This encodes CATDRGSYEQYF. The chain combines TRBV28 with TRBJ2-7; 9 nucleotides align to TRBD1. Germline values: CDR1 MDHEN, CDR2 SYDVKM. V gave up 10 bases and J gave up 1 base; unmatched junction bases: 2. This CDR3 contains 12 residues.

The gene calls are TRBV9 and TRBJ2-3, with D possibly TRBD2 on 6 matching bases. The germline gives CDR1 SGDLS, CDR2 YYNGEE. The CDR3 is made up of 16 amino acids. The germline V and J ends were trimmed by 0 bases and 2 bases, with 13 bases remaining between them. For the CDR3, the DNA is TGTGCCAGCAGCGTAGGGGTAGGCGGGACCACAGATACGCAGTATTTT. Protein: CASSVGVGGTTDTQYF. Full variable domain (remainder filled in from reference TRBV9 and TRBJ2-3): DSGVTQTPKHLITATGQRVTLRCSPRSGDLSVYWYQQSLDQGLQFLIQYYNGEERAKGNILERFSAQQFPDLHSELNLSSLELGDSALYFCASSVGVGGTTDTQYFGPGTRLTVL.

Only one count was recorded for this clone. The gene calls are TRBV10-3 and TRBJ2-4, with 8 positions matching TRBD1. Per the germline V gene, CDR1 is ENHRY and CDR2 is SYGVKD. Germline trimming cut 3 bases from V and 5 bases from J; bases unmatched to any gene: 6. The CDR3 extends over 15 amino acids. Here the CDR3 reads CAISEGDRGENIQYF. As DNA, the CDR3 is TGTGCCATCAGTGAAGGTGACAGGGGAGAAAACATTCAGTACTTC.

The CDR3 DNA is TGTGCCAGCAGTTTAACCCCTGACAGCCATGGTACGCAGTATTTT. Translated, it gives CASSLTPDSHGTQYF. V usage is TRBV28 and J usage is TRBJ2-3; TRBD1 is a possible D gene (5 bases). The CDR3 contains 15 residues. Germline V gene lookup returns CDR1 MDHEN and CDR2 SYDVKM. With 2 bases removed from V and 8 bases from J, the gap between germline ends came to 17 bases.

This clone was found once. The chain is built from TRBV28 and TRBJ1-4, with TRBD1 matching 11 bases. CDR3 size: 14 residues. Germline CDR1 and CDR2: MDHEN and SYDVKM. Trimming removed 3 bases from V and 8 bases from J; junction bases left unmatched: 2. In DNA, the CDR3 is TGTGCCAGCAGTTTGGACAGGGGGCGAGAAAAACTGTTTTTT. This codes for CASSLDRGREKLFF.

Worth noting for this clone: The identical CDR3 is also encoded by other nucleotide sequences in the sample. The chain recombines TRBV6-4 with TRBJ2-3, with 8 bases lining up with TRBD2. From germline, CDR1 is MRHNA and CDR2 SNTAGT. J gave up 3 bases and V 0 bases, and 5 bases lay outside the gene matches. The CDR3 runs 16 residues. CDR3 protein: CASSDSAGGSTDTQYF. The CDR3 DNA is TGTGCCAGCAGTGACTCGGCGGGAGGAAGTACAGATACGCAGTATTTT.

V and J are TRBV7-9 and TRBJ2-2, with D hard to call. V was shortened by 6 bases and J by 8 bases, with 7 bases between the two germline ends. This CDR3 contains 11 residues. CDR1 is SEHNR, CDR2 FQNEAQ, per germline (reference sequence). DNA of the CDR3: TGTGCCAGCAGTCGGCCGGGGGAGCTGTTTTTT. Protein product: CASSRPGELFF.

The chain employs TRBV10-2 and TRBJ1-5; D call uncertain. This CDR3 comprises 17 residues. V lost 3 bases and J lost 4, with 19 bases in between. Germline V lookup: CDR1 WSHSY, CDR2 SAAADI. The CDR3 sequence: CASSDGPATNMNQPQHF. The CDR3 DNA reads as TGCGCCAGCAGTGATGGGCCAGCTACGAACATGAATCAGCCCCAGCATTTT.

This clone was seen just once. The chain is built from TRBV7-9 and TRBJ2-1, with D perhaps matching TRBD1 (6 bases). The CDR3 contains 14 residues. Germline lookup yields CDR1 SEHNR and CDR2 FQNEAQ (reference sequence). V was trimmed by 3 bases and J by 4 bases, leaving 10 bases between them. CDR3 residues: CASSFRDNYNEQFF. The CDR3 DNA reads as TGTGCCAGCAGCTTCCGGGACAATTACAATGAGCAGTTCTTC.

This chain joins TRBV28 and TRBJ2-7; 9 bases match TRBD2. This CDR3 comprises 15 residues. V was pared by 2 bases and J by 2 bases, with 4 bases of the junction left unmatched. Germline V gives CDR1 MDHEN, CDR2 SYDVKM. CDR3 residues: CASSLAGGKTYEQYF. DNA of the CDR3: TGTGCCAGCAGTTTAGCGGGAGGGAAGACCTACGAGCAGTACTTC.

CDR3 amino acids: CAIRIPGQGGVNTEAFF. DNA for the CDR3: TGTGCCATCAGGATACCGGGACAGGGGGGCGTGAACACTGAAGCTTTCTTT. The chain recombines TRBV10-3 with TRBJ1-1; TRBD1 agrees at 11 bases. Germline lookup yields CDR1 ENHRY and CDR2 SYGVKD. This CDR3 has 17 residues. Germline trimming cut 6 bases from V and 0 bases from J; bases unmatched to any gene: 9.

About this clone: Other nucleotide sequences from this sample produce the same CDR3. The chain carries TRBV30 and TRBJ1-2, with D perhaps TRBD1 (6 bases). V was cut by 2 bases and J by 8 bases, with 21 bases left in between. The V gene's germline CDR1 is GTSNPN and CDR2 SVGIG (reference sequence). The CDR3 covers 15 residues. This chain's CDR3 is CAWSSWTAPKSGYTF. CDR3 DNA sequence: TGTGCCTGGAGTTCCTGGACAGCCCCGAAGTCGGGCTACACCTTC.

Only one count was recorded for this clone. This chain connects TRBV28 to TRBJ2-3; the match to TRBD2 covers 9 bases. Germline loops: CDR1 MDHEN, CDR2 SYDVKM. Trimming at V came to 6 bases and at J to 0 bases, leaving 10 bases not matched to a gene. The CDR3 loop spans 17 amino acids. The DNA for the CDR3 is TGTGCCAGCAGGGTAGCGGGAGAGCCGGTGAGCACAGATACGCAGTATTTT. It codes for CASRVAGEPVSTDTQYF. The full variable domain, with the rest looked up from reference TRBV28 and TRBJ2-3, is DVKVTQSSRYLVKRTGEKVFLECVQDMDHENMFWYRQDPGLGLRLIYFSYDVKMKEKGDIPEGYSVSREKKERFSLILESASTNQTSMYLCASRVAGEPVSTDTQYFGPGTRLTVL.

The chain links TRBV7-2 to TRBJ2-5; D tentatively fits TRBD1 or TRBD2 (6 bases each). Germline values: CDR1 SGHTA, CDR2 FQGNSA. The V end lost 3 bases, the J end lost 4 bases, and 12 bases lay between the germline ends. The CDR3 has 14 residues. The CDR3 coding sequence is TGTGCCAGCAGCTTTGGGGGCGGGGTAGAGACCCAGTACTTC. Protein product: CASSFGGGVETQYF. The complete variable domain, with remaining parts taken from reference TRBV7-2 and TRBJ2-5, reads GAGVSQSPSNKVTEKGKDVELRCDPISGHTALYWYRQSLGQGLEFLIYFQGNSAPDKSGLPSDRFSAERTGGSVSTLTIQRTQQEDSAVYLCASSFGGGVETQYFGPGTRLLVL.